This record looks at one TCR beta chain sequence and its context. The sample belongs to a study of identical twins. Looked up from germline, CDR1 is DFQATT and CDR2 is SNEGSKA (reference sequence). Trimming stripped 5 bases from V and 5 bases from J, with 17 bases between. The CDR3 length is 14 residues. Using its own MiXCR run on the 5' RACE reads, TCRdb lists one record per CDR3 protein. The sample lists around 670,000 distinct CDR3 sequences; over 5% were seen once. Sequences were obtained from naive T cells sorted from blood. This chain connects TRBV20-1 to TRBJ2-3; D unresolved. This sequence was found in a young man in good health. CDR3 loop: CSAADLMVVDTQYF. The CDR3 nucleotides read TGCAGTGCTGCGGACCTAATGGTGGTAGATACGCAGTATTTT.